This section outlines one T cell receptor (beta chain) sequence together with its context. This clone was detected only a few times. No antigen is known for it. The sample holds no much larger clone one base away, and base qualities are not on file. A single peripheral blood draw of around 100 mL on average was collected from each donor into heparinised tubes. Naive, central memory, regulatory and stem cell-like memory CD4+ T cells were sorted on a BD FACSAria II using a panel including CD45RO, CCR7, CD25, CD127, CD95 and CD27. All sorted populations exceeded 95% purity. PBMCs were isolated immediately by Lymphoprep density gradient centrifugation and stained directly without culture. To minimize batch effects, samples were stained and sorted in pairs, one healthy donor with one patient per experiment. All of the isolated RNA was reverse transcribed with the High Capacity cDNA Reverse Transcription Kit, so expressed TCRB transcripts were sequenced. Deep immunoSEQ sequencing was applied to naive, central memory and regulatory T cell samples, giving an average of roughly 3.6 million total reads per sample. After sorted cells were lysed in RLT buffer, RNA was extracted with DNase-treated RNeasy Micro or Mini kits, with the choice depending on cell number. Each cell subset was processed on its own to prevent cross-contamination, while patient and healthy donor samples were processed together. The immunoSEQ multiplex PCR was used to amplify TCRB sequences from cDNA, generating 87-bp fragments that spanned the CDR3 region. The amplicons were sequenced using the Illumina HiSeq platform. In the original analysis: PCR bias was corrected computationally using synthetic template baselines, and reads within Hamming distance 2 were collapsed, with unmergeable singletons discarded. Reads were aligned to IMGT to assign V, D and J genes, CDR3 length, and insertions or deletions at six rearrangement sites. Within each subset, clonotype counts were normalized to sorted cell number, after which true diversity and Gini coefficients were computed with the tcR R package. The overlap coefficient, calculated on TCRB nucleotide sequences, was used to measure repertoire sharing. The clones in this table, taken by TCRdb from immuneACCESS, are in-frame only. Not every clone is retained; where verified, under half of the shortfall comes from an unresolved V gene, and the cause of the rest is unknown. Clone size and the V and J calls come from that table; the DNA yielded D and trimming. The sample includes about 220,000 clones, with approximately 11% observed a single time. Approximately 1.5% of the sample rests with the top ten.

This entry comes from a study of beta chain features in type 1 diabetes listed by TCRdb under 2018. Turning to the overall study: Mean age, gender distribution, total cell number and subset yield were not different between patients and healthy donors. Across all samples, fewer than 130 million sorted cells were examined, and cell number per subset correlated strongly with RNA yield. Regulatory and stem cell-like memory subsets were obtained from only 8 patients and roughly 8 healthy donors, while naive and central memory subsets were obtained from all 30 or so donors. The study compared the TCRB repertoires of sorted circulating CD4+ T cell subsets in recently diagnosed type 1 diabetes patients with those in matched healthy donors. The full study reports these points: Because cDNA was sequenced instead of genomic DNA, highly expressing activated cells could be over-represented, though the groups showed no difference in activation or CD3 levels. Fewer insertions and more nucleotide deletions at VDJ recombination sites were observed in patients with type 1 diabetes, implying thymic rearrangement abnormalities. A moderate but significant shortening of TCRB CDR3 length was observed in type 1 diabetes patients in all four CD4+ subsets. Only small numbers of individuals were included in the HLA sub-analyses, which left unresolved whether HLA type had any influence on TCRB rearrangement. PCR might favor shorter templates, but patient and control samples were amplified and corrected together, so any skew would affect both groups equally. Naive, central memory and regulatory TCRB repertoires appeared to be more alike among patients than among healthy donors.

V is clipped by 4 bases and J by 2 bases, and the sequence between their germline boundaries is 17 bases long. The germline V gene (reference sequence) supplies CDR1 GTSNPN and CDR2 SVGIG. From cysteine to phenylalanine, the CDR3 is 15 amino acids long. Only the CDR3 region is kept as DNA, spanning 45 bases read in frame from base 1. The chain is assembled from TRBV30 and TRBJ1-2; the D region possibly corresponds to TRBD1 (5 bases align). The clonotype comes from a man aged 18 to 30 in good health. Sequencing input: central memory CD4+ T cells from blood. At the DNA level, the sequence is TGTGCCTGGACCACCCCGGCTAGGGGAAACTATGGCTACACCTTC. It is translated as CAWTTPARGNYGYTF.